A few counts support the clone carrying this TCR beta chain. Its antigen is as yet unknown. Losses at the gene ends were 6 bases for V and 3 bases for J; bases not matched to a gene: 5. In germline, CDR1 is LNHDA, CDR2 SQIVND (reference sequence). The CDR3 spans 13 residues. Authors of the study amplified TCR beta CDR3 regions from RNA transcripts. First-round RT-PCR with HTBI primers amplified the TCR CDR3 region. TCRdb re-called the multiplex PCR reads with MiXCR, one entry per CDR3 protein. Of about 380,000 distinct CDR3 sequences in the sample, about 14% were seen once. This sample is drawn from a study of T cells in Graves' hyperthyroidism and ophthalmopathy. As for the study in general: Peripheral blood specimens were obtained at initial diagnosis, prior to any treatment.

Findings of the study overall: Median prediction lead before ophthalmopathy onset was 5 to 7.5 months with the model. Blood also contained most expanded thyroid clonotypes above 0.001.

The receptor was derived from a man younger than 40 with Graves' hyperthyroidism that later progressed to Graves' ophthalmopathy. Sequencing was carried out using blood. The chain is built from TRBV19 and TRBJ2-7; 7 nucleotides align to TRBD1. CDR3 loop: CASSTTGFYEQYF. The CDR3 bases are TGTGCCAGTAGCACGACAGGGTTCTACGAGCAGTACTTC.